The 18 T cell receptor beta chains in this list originate from one sample, sequenced in a study of CD4 and CD8 cells across lung adenocarcinoma regions. TCRdb passed the PCR reads through MiXCR, listing each CDR3 protein once. The data contain approximately 11,000 distinct CDR3 sequences, 59% of them seen just once; the ten biggest clones take up 88%. The source material was CD8+ T cells from the margin of a lung tumor. These receptors all come from a male donor with lung adenocarcinoma. The CD4 and CD8 labels of this study may be unreliable.

V usage is TRBV24-1 and J usage is TRBJ2-1; D is possibly TRBD1 (5 bases). The germline V gene encodes CDR1 KGHDR and CDR2 SFDVKD. V shed 9 bases and J shed 4 bases, with 15 bases lying between them. The CDR3 sequence is 14 residues long. The CDR3 DNA reads TGTGCCACCCCCCATGGGGCTGGATACAATGAGCAGTTCTTC. It specifies CATPHGAGYNEQFF.

This clonotype came up many times. This chain joins TRBV6-1 and TRBJ2-1, with TRBD1 matching 8 bases. CDR1 and CDR2 from the germline V gene are MNHNS and SASEGT. The ends lost 6 bases at V and 5 bases at J; junction bases unmatched: 3. The CDR3 is 13 residues long. The CDR3 DNA sequence: TGTGCCAGCAGGGGACAGGCAAACAATGAGCAGTTCTTC. Amino acids: CASRGQANNEQFF.

This clonotype was seen a few times. This rearrangement joins TRBV6-5 to TRBJ2-3; TRBD2 matches 10 bases. The CDR3 is made up of 16 amino acids. Germline CDR1 is MNHEY and CDR2 is SVGAGI. The ends lost 3 bases at V and 3 bases at J; junction bases unmatched: 6. The CDR3 nucleotides read TGTGCCAGCAGTTATTCAAGCGGGGGGGTAACAGATACGCAGTATTTT. It encodes CASSYSSGGVTDTQYF.

This sequence joins TRBV6-1 and TRBJ2-5; D remains ambiguous. Germline CDR1 MNHNS, CDR2 SASEGT. This CDR3 contains 13 residues. V lost 3 bases to trimming and J lost 5 bases, with 10 bases between them. The CDR3 region is CASSDSHFETQYF. For the CDR3, the DNA is TGTGCCAGCAGTGACAGTCACTTCGAGACCCAGTACTTC.

CDR3 residues: CASRPGLAGEFAMVGELFF. The CDR3 coding sequence is TGTGCCAGCAGGCCGGGACTAGCGGGAGAATTTGCGATGGTAGGGGAGCTGTTTTTT. The chain joins TRBV6-1 to TRBJ2-2; 14 bases align to TRBD2. The length of the CDR3 is 19 residues. Germline lookup yields CDR1 MNHNS and CDR2 SASEGT. V lost 6 bases and J lost 8; bases outside the gene matches: 17.

This clonotype was found once. This chain connects TRBV5-5 to TRBJ2-1; perhaps TRBD1 as D (6 bases). The J call may not be correct, given that the DNA end is closer to TRBJ2-7. The CDR3 extends over 16 amino acids. Germline CDR1 reads SGHKS; CDR2 reads YYEKEE (reference sequence). CDR3 sequence (DNA): TGTGCCAGCAGCGTATCCGGGACATCCCTTTCTTACGAGCAGTACTTC. Translated: CASSVSGTSLSYEQYF.

The table lists this clonotype with a few counts. V gene TRBV30 combines with J gene TRBJ2-3; D not resolved. Germline V gene lookup returns CDR1 GTSNPN and CDR2 SVGIG (reference sequence). This CDR3 spans 12 amino acids. V dropped 3 bases and J dropped 4 bases, with 8 bases sitting between them. The CDR3 bases are TGTGCCTGGAGCCCCCAACCAGATACGCAGTATTTT. Its protein is CAWSPQPDTQYF.

The V gene is TRBV6-5, the J gene TRBJ2-5, with D hard to call. The end of the DNA aligns better with TRBJ2-7, so the J call may be wrong. CDR3 size: 12 residues. Germline V CDR1 and CDR2: MNHEY, SVGAGI. The CDR3 is CASSSLGSEQYF. The CDR3 region has the DNA TGTGCCAGCAGTTCCCTAGGGTCCGAGCAGTACTTC.

This clonotype has more than one count but fewer than ten. This sequence joins TRBV4-2 and TRBJ1-2; D is perhaps TRBD1 (5 bases). Deletions cut 7 bases from V and 3 bases from J, with 21 bases between. Germline values: CDR1 LGHNA, CDR2 YNFKEQ. The CDR3 extends over 16 amino acids. The CDR3 DNA follows: TGTGCCAGCAACCCAAGAAAGGAGGGACTTGACTATGGCTACACCTTC. Amino acid sequence: CASNPRKEGLDYGYTF.

This clonotype was counted between two and nine times. The V call is TRBV6-5, the J call TRBJ2-7, with a possible D match to TRBD2 (5 bases). The CDR3 is made up of 17 amino acids. With 2 bases removed from V and 2 bases from J, the gap between germline ends came to 19 bases. Germline V gene sequence: CDR1 MNHEY, CDR2 SVGAGI. The CDR3: CASSYSFMAVGAYEQYF. CDR3 nucleotide sequence: TGTGCCAGCAGTTACAGTTTTATGGCGGTCGGGGCCTACGAGCAGTACTTC.

V gene TRBV7-2 combines with J gene TRBJ2-5; 9 nucleotides line up with TRBD2. From germline, CDR1 is SGHTA and CDR2 FQGNSA. Trimming at V came to 7 bases and at J to 5 bases, leaving 5 bases not matched to a gene. The CDR3 sequence is 13 residues long. DNA of the CDR3: TGTGCCAGCAAGACTAGCGGACCCGAGACCCAGTACTTC. Translation: CASKTSGPETQYF.

This chain connects TRBV6-5 to TRBJ1-3; D not certain. CDR1 and CDR2 from the germline V gene are MNHEY and SVGAGI. V was cut by 4 bases and J by 0 bases, with 19 bases left in between. The CDR3 loop spans 18 amino acids. CDR3 loop: CASSFDIFPSLSGNTIYF. CDR3 DNA: TGTGCCAGCAGTTTTGACATTTTCCCCTCTCTCTCTGGAAACACCATATATTTT.

This chain uses TRBV6-2 or TRBV6-3 with TRBJ2-7; possible D gene TRBD1, 5 bases. The CDR3 covers 14 residues. V gave up 2 bases and J gave up 4 bases, with 12 bases separating them. Germline V gives CDR1 MNHEY, CDR2 SVGEGT. CDR3 coding DNA: TGTGCCAGCAGTTACGGGGCTCTCCGTTACGAGCAGTACTTC. This codes for CASSYGALRYEQYF.

The rearrangement links TRBV27 to TRBJ2-7; 10 positions agree with TRBD1. Germline V gene data show CDR1 as MNHEY and CDR2 as SMNVEV (reference sequence). V shed 5 bases and J 7 bases; nucleotides not matched to a gene: 8. CDR3 length equals 14 residues. The CDR3 DNA reads TGTGCCAGCAGTCAAGACAGGGGGCTGGGGGAGCAGTACTTC. It translates to CASSQDRGLGEQYF.

This clonotype was observed at least ten times. The rearrangement joins TRBV9 to TRBJ2-1, with D possibly matching TRBD2 (6 bases). Trimming cost V 0 bases and J 2 bases, with 15 bases left between them. The germline gives CDR1 SGDLS, CDR2 YYNGEE. CDR3 length equals 17 residues. CDR3 protein: CASSVEPASATYNEQFF. For the CDR3, the DNA is TGTGCCAGCAGCGTAGAACCCGCTAGCGCAACCTACAATGAGCAGTTCTTC.

With regard to this clonotype: One end of the junction does not line up with germline, which may come from a read error. The gene calls are TRBV6-1 and TRBJ2-4; 13 bases line up with TRBD2. CDR3 length equals 14 residues. CDR1 MNHNS and CDR2 SASEGT come from the germline V gene. In DNA form, the CDR3 reads TGTGCCAGCAGACTAGCGGGAGGGCCAAACACTCAGTACTTC. It yields the protein CASRLAGGPNTQYF.

The chain carries TRBV6-1 and TRBJ2-5; a weak D match, TRBD1 (6 bases). The CDR3 spans 14 residues. Per the germline V gene, CDR1 is MNHNS and CDR2 is SASEGT. V was shortened by 11 bases and J by 5 bases, with 21 bases between the two germline ends. CDR3 in amino acids: CAHRHGQGWETQYF. In nucleotides, the CDR3 is TGTGCCCACCGTCATGGGCAGGGGTGGGAGACCCAGTACTTC.

The rearrangement uses TRBV6-5 and TRBJ2-1; 7 bases are shared with TRBD2. Germline V gives CDR1 MNHEY, CDR2 SVGAGI. The CDR3 runs to 14 residues. The V segment lost 2 bases and the J segment 8 bases; nucleotides outside the gene matches: 6. The CDR3 DNA reads as TGTGCCAGCAGTTACGATCTCCGGGGGGATGAGCAGTTCTTC. Its protein is CASSYDLRGDEQFF.